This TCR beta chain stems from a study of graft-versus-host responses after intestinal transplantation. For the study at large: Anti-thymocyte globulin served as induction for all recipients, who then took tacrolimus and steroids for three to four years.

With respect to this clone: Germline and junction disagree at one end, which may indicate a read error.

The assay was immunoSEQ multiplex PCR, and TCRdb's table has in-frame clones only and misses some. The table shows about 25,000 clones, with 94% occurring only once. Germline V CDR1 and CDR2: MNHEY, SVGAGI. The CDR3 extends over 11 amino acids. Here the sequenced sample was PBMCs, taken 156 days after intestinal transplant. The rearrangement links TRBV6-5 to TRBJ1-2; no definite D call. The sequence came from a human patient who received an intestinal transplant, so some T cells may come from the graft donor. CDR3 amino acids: CASGPYYDYTF. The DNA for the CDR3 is TGTGCCAGCGGTCCCTACTATGACTACACCTTC.